The rows below give T cell receptor beta chains drawn from one sample of a study of cytomegalovirus exposure and HLA in healthy donors. Method: immunoSEQ multiplex PCR; TCRdb's copy keeps in-frame clones and lacks some. The table includes about 160,000 clones, around 84% detected once. Sequencing was performed on PBMCs. The receptors were sampled from a man between 18 and 29 years old in good health and CMV-seronegative. Both conserved end residues are part of each CDR3. D genes are given only for firm matches. Size is stated for part of the rows, as once, few or many counts, or as a class when the clone is expanded.

J: TRBJ2-7; size: -; D: -; V: TRBV2; CDR3: CASRGIDRTMTYEQYF; DNA: TGTGCCAGCAGGGGCATTGACAGGACCATGACCTACGAGCAGTACTTC
J: TRBJ2-1; size: -; D: TRBD1; V: TRBV4-3; CDR3: CASSQPRGDRAQEQFF; DNA: TGCGCCAGCAGCCAGCCCCGAGGGGACAGGGCGCAGGAGCAGTTCTTC
J: TRBJ2-3; size: -; D: TRBD2; V: TRBV19; CDR3: CASSIGLAGSITDTQYF; DNA: TGTGCCAGTAGTATAGGTCTAGCGGGGTCGATCACAGATACGCAGTATTTT
J: TRBJ1-4; size: -; D: -; V: TRBV25-1; CDR3: CASPAAEKLFF; DNA: TGTGCCAGCCCCGCGGCTGAAAAACTGTTTTTT
J: TRBJ1-4; size: -; D: -; V: TRBV5-1; CDR3: CASSLEYSEKLFF; DNA: TGCGCCAGCAGCTTGGAATATAGCGAAAAACTGTTTTTT
J: TRBJ1-2; size: -; D: TRBD1; V: TRBV4-1; CDR3: CASSQQGARGYTF; DNA: TGCGCCAGCAGCCAGCAGGGGGCGCGCGGCTACACCTTC
J: TRBJ2-3; size: -; D: -; V: TRBV7-9; CDR3: CASSRMVAGPTDTQYF; DNA: TGTGCCAGCAGCCGCATGGTTGCGGGCCCCACAGATACGCAGTATTTT
J: TRBJ1-1; size: -; D: TRBD1; V: TRBV27; CDR3: CASSFSSGGTEAFF; DNA: TGTGCCAGCAGTTTTTCGTCAGGGGGCACTGAAGCTTTCTTT
J: TRBJ1-1; size: -; D: TRBD1; V: TRBV7-9; CDR3: CASTITGRGYTEAFF; DNA: TGTGCCAGCACCATTACCGGCAGGGGGTACACTGAAGCTTTCTTT
J: TRBJ2-5; size: -; D: -; V: TRBV29-1; CDR3: CSGAIVETQYF; DNA: TGCAGCGGGGCGATAGTGGAGACCCAGTACTTC
J: TRBJ1-5; size: -; D: -; V: TRBV23-1; CDR3: CAGSGAGSNQPQHF; DNA: TGCGCCGGAAGCGGGGCGGGCAGCAATCAGCCCCAGCATTTT
J: TRBJ2-2; size: -; D: -; V: TRBV7-3; CDR3: CASSLVGRGELFF; DNA: TGTGCCAGCAGCTTAGTGGGGCGCGGGGAGCTGTTTTTT
J: TRBJ2-1; size: -; D: TRBD1; V: TRBV29-1; CDR3: CSFHRDSSYNEQFF; DNA: TGCAGCTTTCACCGGGACAGCTCCTACAATGAGCAGTTCTTC
J: TRBJ2-1; size: -; D: -; V: TRBV6-6; CDR3: CASSYGERPLGEQFF; DNA: TGTGCCAGCAGTTATGGCGAGCGGCCCTTGGGTGAGCAGTTCTTC
J: TRBJ1-1; size: -; D: TRBD1; V: TRBV2; CDR3: CASSRTGGAGEAFF; DNA: TGTGCCAGCAGTCGGACAGGGGGCGCAGGTGAAGCTTTCTTT
J: TRBJ2-6; size: -; D: TRBD1; V: TRBV19; CDR3: CASSSLTGDWRSGANVLTF; DNA: TGTGCCAGTAGTAGCCTTACAGGGGATTGGCGCTCTGGGGCCAACGTCCTGACTTTC
J: TRBJ2-3; size: -; D: -; V: TRBV9; CDR3: CASSHSESSDTQYF; DNA: TGTGCCAGCAGCCACTCGGAGTCTTCAGATACGCAGTATTTT
J: TRBJ2-4; size: -; D: -; V: TRBV18; CDR3: CASSPLAKNIQYF; DNA: TGTGCCAGCTCACCCCTAGCCAAAAACATTCAGTACTTC
J: TRBJ2-7; size: -; D: TRBD2; V: TRBV9; CDR3: CASSTSGSSYEQYF; DNA: TGTGCCAGCAGCACTAGCGGGAGCTCCTACGAGCAGTACTTC
J: TRBJ2-7; size: once; D: -; V: TRBV18; CDR3: CASSFRQAVNYEQYF; DNA: TGTGCCAGCTCATTTCGACAGGCGGTCAACTACGAGCAGTACTTC
J: TRBJ2-2; size: -; D: TRBD1; V: TRBV29-1; CDR3: CSVEGTGGTGELFF; DNA: TGCAGCGTTGAGGGGACAGGGGGAACCGGGGAGCTGTTTTTT
J: TRBJ2-3; size: -; D: -; V: TRBV4-1; CDR3: CASSQVGLYTDTQYF; DNA: TGCGCCAGCAGCCAGGTAGGACTCTACACAGATACGCAGTATTTT
J: TRBJ1-1; size: -; D: -; V: TRBV2; CDR3: CASILFSPEAFF; DNA: TGTGCCAGCATACTTTTCTCCCCTGAAGCTTTCTTT
J: TRBJ2-5; size: -; D: TRBD1; V: TRBV28; CDR3: CASSGDSKGQETQYF; DNA: TGTGCCAGCAGTGGGGACAGCAAAGGGCAAGAGACCCAGTACTTC
J: TRBJ1-1; size: -; D: -; V: TRBV6-5; CDR3: CASSLSGTEAFF; DNA: TGTGCCAGCAGTTTATCAGGGACTGAAGCTTTCTTT
J: TRBJ1-3; size: -; D: -; V: TRBV28; CDR3: CASSPPVGASGNTIYF; DNA: TGTGCCAGCAGTCCTCCTGTGGGGGCTAGCGGAAACACCATATATTTT
J: TRBJ2-5; size: -; D: TRBD2; V: TRBV5-5; CDR3: CASSSFGGEETQYF; DNA: TGTGCCAGCAGCTCCTTCGGGGGGGAAGAGACCCAGTACTTC
J: TRBJ2-1; size: -; D: -; V: TRBV2; CDR3: CASSESRGGSSYNEQFF; DNA: TGTGCCAGCAGTGAATCACGAGGAGGGAGCTCCTACAATGAGCAGTTCTTC
J: TRBJ1-3; size: few; D: -; V: TRBV6-5; CDR3: CASRPPVSSGNTIYF; DNA: TGTGCCAGCAGGCCCCCGGTCTCCTCTGGAAACACCATATATTTT
J: TRBJ2-5; size: few; D: TRBD2; V: TRBV6-4; CDR3: CASSALAGVQETQYF; DNA: TGTGCCAGCAGTGCATTGGCGGGAGTTCAAGAGACCCAGTACTTC
J: TRBJ2-2; size: -; D: -; V: TRBV28; CDR3: CASSPPSPYTGELFF; DNA: TGTGCCAGCAGCCCCCCTAGCCCTTACACCGGGGAGCTGTTTTTT
J: TRBJ2-2; size: -; D: -; V: TRBV7-9; CDR3: CASSLKDTLTGELFF; DNA: TGTGCCAGCAGCTTAAAGGACACCCTCACCGGGGAGCTGTTTTTT
J: TRBJ1-5; size: -; D: -; V: TRBV28; CDR3: CASRIYSSQPQHF; DNA: TGTGCCAGCAGGATCTATAGCAGTCAGCCCCAGCATTTT
J: TRBJ2-3; size: -; D: TRBD1; V: TRBV7-3; CDR3: CASSGGWTGDLLNGPDTQYF; DNA: TGTGCCAGCAGTGGCGGTTGGACAGGGGATTTACTAAACGGACCAGATACGCAGTATTTT
J: TRBJ1-2; size: -; D: -; V: TRBV25-1; CDR3: CASSEYRRGSQNYGYTF; DNA: TGTGCCAGCAGTGAATACAGGAGGGGCAGTCAGAACTATGGCTACACCTTC
J: TRBJ1-1; size: -; D: TRBD1; V: TRBV6-5; CDR3: CASRGDRGSNTEAFF; DNA: TGTGCCAGCAGGGGGGACAGGGGTTCTAACACTGAAGCTTTCTTT
J: TRBJ1-6; size: -; D: -; V: TRBV14; CDR3: CASSPSGRENSPLHF; DNA: TGTGCCAGCAGCCCGTCTGGACGGGAGAATTCACCCCTCCACTTT
J: TRBJ1-2; size: -; D: TRBD1; V: TRBV7-9; CDR3: CASSSDRGSAYGYTF; DNA: TGTGCCAGCAGCTCGGACAGGGGATCTGCCTATGGCTACACCTTC
J: TRBJ1-1; size: -; D: TRBD1; V: TRBV5-1; CDR3: CASSTRTGLEAFF; DNA: TGCGCCAGCAGCACCAGGACAGGGCTTGAAGCTTTCTTT
J: TRBJ2-7; size: -; D: -; V: TRBV19; CDR3: CASSIPGQKETYEQYF; DNA: TGTGCCAGTAGTATCCCTGGACAGAAAGAAACCTACGAGCAGTACTTC
J: TRBJ2-7; size: -; D: -; V: TRBV6-1; CDR3: CASSGANPGGHDEQYF; DNA: TGTGCCAGCAGTGGGGCCAACCCCGGGGGGCACGACGAGCAGTACTTC
J: TRBJ1-3; size: few; D: -; V: TRBV25-1; CDR3: CASSEYGGFPGNTIYF; DNA: TGTGCCAGCAGTGAATATGGGGGGTTCCCTGGAAACACCATATATTTT
J: TRBJ2-7; size: -; D: TRBD1; V: TRBV9; CDR3: CASSGQGQGRIYEQYF; DNA: TGTGCCAGCAGCGGACAGGGTCAGGGGAGAATCTACGAGCAGTACTTC
J: TRBJ2-3; size: -; D: -; V: TRBV15; CDR3: CATSRDPADTQYF; DNA: TGTGCCACCAGCAGAGATCCAGCAGATACGCAGTATTTT
J: TRBJ2-1; size: -; D: TRBD1; V: TRBV2; CDR3: CASSGQGASYNEQFF; DNA: TGTGCCAGCAGTGGGCAGGGGGCCTCCTACAATGAGCAGTTCTTC
J: TRBJ1-5; size: few; D: -; V: TRBV5-1; CDR3: CASSVGTIEGQPQHF; DNA: TGCGCCAGCAGCGTTGGGACTATTGAGGGACAGCCCCAGCATTTT
J: TRBJ2-7; size: -; D: -; V: TRBV19; CDR3: CASSSVGGLNSYEQYF; DNA: TGTGCCAGTAGTTCTGTCGGGGGTCTAAACTCCTACGAGCAGTACTTC
J: TRBJ1-2; size: few; D: -; V: TRBV20-1; CDR3: CSAGRDYGYTF; DNA: TGCAGTGCAGGCCGGGACTATGGCTACACCTTC
J: TRBJ2-1; size: -; D: TRBD2; V: TRBV5-4; CDR3: CASSWPPREGHNEQFF; DNA: TGTGCCAGCAGCTGGCCCCCCAGGGAGGGCCACAATGAGCAGTTCTTC
J: TRBJ1-3; size: -; D: TRBD1; V: TRBV7-2; CDR3: CASSLDREGNTIYF; DNA: TGTGCCAGCAGCCTGGACAGGGAAGGAAACACCATATATTTT
J: TRBJ2-3; size: few; D: TRBD1; V: TRBV6-4; CDR3: CASSDGTDTDTQYF; DNA: TGTGCCAGCAGTGACGGGACAGACACAGATACGCAGTATTTT
J: TRBJ2-2; size: -; D: TRBD2; V: TRBV5-1; CDR3: CASRMGGRGTGELFF; DNA: TGCGCCAGCAGGATGGGCGGGAGAGGCACCGGGGAGCTGTTTTTT
J: TRBJ2-7; size: -; D: -; V: TRBV4-1; CDR3: CASSQDTGREQYF; DNA: TGCGCCAGCAGCCAGGACACAGGGAGGGAACAGTACTTC
J: TRBJ1-5; size: -; D: TRBD1; V: TRBV9; CDR3: CASSRGQGLGQPQHF; DNA: TGTGCCAGCAGCAGAGGACAGGGCTTGGGTCAGCCCCAGCATTTT
J: TRBJ2-3; size: -; D: -; V: TRBV6-1; CDR3: CASSADLFPPQYF; DNA: TGTGCCAGCAGTGCAGACTTGTTTCCCCCGCAGTATTTT